The clone carrying this T cell receptor (beta chain) has a handful of counts. These data come from a study of CD8+ T cells in alopecia areata. RNA was isolated and reverse transcribed to cDNA, the sequencing template. Using immunoSEQ multiplex PCR, the repertoire was profiled, and TCRdb retains in-frame clones only, with some absent. The sample has under 250,000 clones; under 70% are singletons. The treatment was: oral pan-JAK inhibitor, 5-10 mg twice daily. V was cut by 0 bases and J by 9 bases, with 12 bases left in between. The germline V gene encodes CDR1 KGHSH and CDR2 LQKENI. The CDR3 loop spans 13 amino acids.

The material sequenced was CD4+ T cells sorted from blood, taken at week 44, from a patient treated with tofacitinib. This chain connects TRBV18 to TRBJ2-7; D may correspond to TRBD1 or TRBD2 (5 bases each). This sequence was found in a human donor with alopecia areata. The CDR3: CASSPPALGTQYF. CDR3 bases: TGTGCCAGCTCACCACCGGCTTTGGGGACGCAGTACTTC.